This record covers a single T cell receptor beta chain. This entry belongs to a study of T cell responses to AZD1222 COVID-19 vaccine. Using immunoSEQ multiplex PCR, the repertoire was profiled, and TCRdb retains in-frame clones only, with some absent. The data hold 200,000 to 300,000 clones, with approximately 93% observed a single time. Sequenced here: peripheral blood, sampled on day 0 of AZD1222 vaccination. This clonotype was obtained from an adult in good health.

This chain's CDR3 is CASSPEGQKGRKLFF. The DNA for the CDR3 is TGTGCCAGCTCACCCGAAGGACAGAAGGGCCGCAAACTGTTTTTT. The chain combines TRBV18 with TRBJ1-4, with a tentative D call TRBD1 (6 bases). Deletions cut 3 bases from V and 11 bases from J, with 19 bases between. This CDR3 comprises 15 residues. CDR1 and CDR2 (germline): KGHSH, LQKENI.